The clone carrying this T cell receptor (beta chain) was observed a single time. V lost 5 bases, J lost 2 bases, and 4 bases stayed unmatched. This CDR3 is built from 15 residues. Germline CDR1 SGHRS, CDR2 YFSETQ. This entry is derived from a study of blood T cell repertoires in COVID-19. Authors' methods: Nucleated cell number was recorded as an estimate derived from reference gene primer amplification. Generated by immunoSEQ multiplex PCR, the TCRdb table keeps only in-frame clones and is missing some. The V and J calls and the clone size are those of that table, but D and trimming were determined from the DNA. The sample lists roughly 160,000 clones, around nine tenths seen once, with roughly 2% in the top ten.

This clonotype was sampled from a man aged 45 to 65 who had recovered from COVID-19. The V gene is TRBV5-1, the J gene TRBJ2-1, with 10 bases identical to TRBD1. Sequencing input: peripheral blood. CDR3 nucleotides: TGCGCCAGCAGATTTGACAGGGGGCCCTACAATGAGCAGTTCTTC. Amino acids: CASRFDRGPYNEQFF.